These 31 T cell receptor beta chains originate from one sample sequenced in a study of T cell repertoires in cytomegalovirus infection. The antigens these receptors bind are not known. One entry per CDR3 protein results from TCRdb running MiXCR on the reads. The profile shows tens of thousands of distinct CDR3 sequences, roughly a quarter of them singletons. Sequenced here: CD8+ T cells from cultured PBMCs, sampled from culture after CMV antigen stimulation. Receptor source: a human donor in good health (CMV status not recorded). Some clones in this sample may be carry-over from other donors' samples.

This rearrangement joins TRBV20-1 to TRBJ2-5; D remains ambiguous. The length of the CDR3 is 14 residues. The ends were cut back, 1 base at V and 2 bases at J, with 11 bases in the middle. The germline V gene has CDR1 DFQATT and CDR2 SNEGSKA (reference sequence). CDR3 coding DNA: TGCAGTGCTAGAGTCACGGCTAAGCAAGAGACCCAGTACTTC. Its protein product is CSARVTAKQETQYF.

CDR3 coding DNA: TGTGCCAGCAGCGTAGGACTAGCGGAGAACAATGAGCAGTTCTTC. Amino acid sequence: CASSVGLAENNEQFF. V usage is TRBV9 and J usage is TRBJ2-1; 9 bases fit TRBD2. Germline V lookup: CDR1 SGDLS, CDR2 YYNGEE. The CDR3 contains 15 residues. Trimming at V came to 0 bases and at J to 5 bases, leaving 3 bases not matched to a gene.

The chain recombines TRBV6-2 or TRBV6-3 with TRBJ2-7; D gene uncertain. The V and J ends lost 2 bases and 3 bases respectively, with 23 bases between them. The CDR3 contains 18 residues. Germline CDR1 reads MNHEY; CDR2 reads SVGEGT. Written as DNA, the CDR3 is TGTGCCAGCAGTTACGATTTGGTTGAGCAGGTAAATAACTACGAGCAGTACTTC. It yields the protein CASSYDLVEQVNNYEQYF.

This clonotype was counted only a few times. The genes are TRBV20-1 and TRBJ1-2; D remains ambiguous. The CDR3 is made up of 16 amino acids. The V and J ends lost 3 bases and 5 bases respectively, with 22 bases between them. Germline V lookup: CDR1 DFQATT, CDR2 SNEGSKA (reference sequence). Here the CDR3 DNA reads TGCAGTGCTAGTATGGGCCTTGCTACGCCAGGTTATGGCTACACCTTC. Its protein is CSASMGLATPGYGYTF.

There are many counts of this clonotype. This rearrangement joins TRBV6-6 to TRBJ1-5; no definite D call. Trimming shortened V by 5 bases and J by 1 base, and 15 bases separated the two germline ends. The CDR3 length is 16 residues. The germline V gene has CDR1 MNHNY and CDR2 SVGAGI (reference sequence). The CDR3 sequence: CASSGTRELSNQPQHF. The DNA for the CDR3 is TGTGCCAGCAGTGGTACTCGGGAACTAAGCAATCAGCCCCAGCATTTT.

V and J are TRBV7-9 and TRBJ2-7; a possible D gene is TRBD1 (6 bases). Germline-derived CDR1 and CDR2 are SEHNR and FQNEAQ (reference sequence). The CDR3 totals 12 residues. The V gene lost 5 bases and the J gene lost 6 bases, with 11 bases spanning the gap. The CDR3 here is CASSLQGTEQYF. The CDR3 DNA reads as TGTGCCAGCAGCCTACAGGGTACCGAGCAGTACTTC.

The rearrangement joins TRBV6-2 or TRBV6-3 to TRBJ1-2; maybe TRBD1 (5 bases). The CDR3 spans 14 residues. The V gene lost 3 bases and the J gene lost 6 bases, with 14 bases spanning the gap. CDR1 and CDR2 (germline): MNHEY, SVGEGT. The CDR3 DNA is TGTGCCAGCAGTTATAACGGACAAAAGCATGGCTACACCTTC. This gives the protein CASSYNGQKHGYTF.

This sequence joins TRBV7-9 and TRBJ2-2; 8 nucleotides align to TRBD1. The CDR3 extends over 17 amino acids. Germline trimming cut 3 bases from V and 1 base from J; bases unmatched to any gene: 7. The germline V gene has CDR1 SEHNR and CDR2 FQNEAQ (reference sequence). The CDR3 DNA reads TGTGCCAGCAGCTTGTTTTTTGGGACAGGGAACACCGGGGAGCTGTTTTTT. It translates to CASSLFFGTGNTGELFF. The full variable domain, completed using reference TRBV7-9 and TRBJ2-2, is DTGVSQNPRHKITKRGQNVTFRCDPISEHNRLYWYRQTLGQGPEFLTYFQNEAQLEKSRLLSDRFSAERPKGSFSTLEIQRTEQGDSAMYLCASSLFFGTGNTGELFFGEGSRLTVL.

CDR3 region: CASRSSKWEQYF. The CDR3 DNA reads TGTGCCAGCAGATCGTCCAAGTGGGAGCAGTACTTC. The chain is built from TRBV7-3 and TRBJ2-7, with D uncertain. The CDR3 is 12 residues long. Germline-derived CDR1 and CDR2 are SGHTA and FQGTGA. V lost 6 bases and J 7 bases, leaving 13 bases between the germline ends.

The gene calls are TRBV7-9 and TRBJ2-1, with a weak D call TRBD1 (7 bases). CDR1 SEHNR and CDR2 FQNEAQ come from the germline V gene (reference sequence). The CDR3 has 18 residues. With 4 bases removed from V and 8 bases from J, the gap between germline ends came to 27 bases. The CDR3 here is CASSSAQRGPAASDEQFF. In nucleotides, the CDR3 is TGTGCCAGCAGCTCGGCGCAAAGGGGGCCCGCGGCTAGCGATGAGCAGTTCTTC.

This clonotype has at least ten counts. The V call is TRBV7-2, the J call TRBJ1-1; D possibly corresponds to TRBD1 (5 bases). CDR3 length: 14 residues. V shed 5 bases and J shed 4 bases, with 14 bases lying between them. Germline CDR1 reads SGHTA; CDR2 reads FQGNSA. DNA of the CDR3: TGTGCCAGCAGCCCCCTGGGGGGGGGCACTGAAGCTTTCTTT. It translates to CASSPLGGGTEAFF.

This clonotype was seen repeatedly, ten times or more. The gene calls are TRBV7-8 and TRBJ2-5; D not resolved. Germline CDR1 SGHVS, CDR2 FQNEAQ. Trimming removed 5 bases at V and 2 bases at J, with 15 bases between. The CDR3 is 15 amino acids. The chain's CDR3 is CASSPIRRAQETQYF. The CDR3 DNA sequence: TGTGCCAGCAGCCCAATACGCCGAGCGCAAGAGACCCAGTACTTC.

With regard to this clonotype: A much larger clonotype is one base distant, so this may be a read error. This chain joins TRBV7-4 and TRBJ2-3, with 8 bases lining up with TRBD2. The germline V gene encodes CDR1 SGHVT and CDR2 SQSDAQ. J lost 7 bases, V lost 0 bases, and 12 bases had no gene match. This CDR3 has 17 amino acids. DNA of the CDR3: TGTGCCAGCAGCTTAGCCCCAAGCGGGAGTAATACAAATACGCAGTATTTT. It yields the protein CASSLAPSGSNTNTQYF.

The rearrangement uses TRBV6-2 or TRBV6-3 and TRBJ1-6; D is uncertain. CDR3 length equals 16 residues. Trimming left V 2 bases short and J 3 bases short, with 11 bases between. Germline V gives CDR1 MNHEY, CDR2 SVGEGT. The CDR3, as DNA: TGTGCCAGCAGTTACGGCTCGGGCAACTATAATTCACCCCTCCACTTT. This gives the protein CASSYGSGNYNSPLHF.

CDR3 coding DNA: TGTGCCAGCAGCTTGAGGGGGACCCAGTACTTC. This encodes CASSLRGTQYF. This rearrangement joins TRBV5-6 to TRBJ2-5, with D maybe TRBD1 (5 bases). The CDR3 length is 11 residues. The germline V gene has CDR1 SGHDT and CDR2 YYEEEE. Trimming removed 1 base from V and 7 bases from J, with 5 bases in between.

This clonotype occurred many times. The chain couples TRBV18 to TRBJ1-5, with D hard to call. In germline, CDR1 is KGHSH, CDR2 LQKENI. V lost 8 bases and J lost 1, with 9 bases in between. This CDR3 is built from 13 residues. CDR3 DNA sequence: TGTGCCAGCGCTTTCGGGAGCAATCAGCCCCAGCATTTT. The encoded protein is CASAFGSNQPQHF.

CDR3 nucleotides: TGTGCCAGCAGCCGACCAATCGATAGCACAGATACGCAGTATTTT. This gives the protein CASSRPIDSTDTQYF. The chain carries TRBV6-6 and TRBJ2-3, with D unresolved. Germline V gene lookup returns CDR1 MNHNY and CDR2 SVGAGI (reference sequence). V was trimmed by 6 bases and J by 0 bases, leaving 13 bases between them. CDR3 length: 15 amino acids.

This clonotype has a handful of counts. The V and J genes are TRBV30 and TRBJ2-5; TRBD2 matches 11 bases. The V gene's germline CDR1 is GTSNPN and CDR2 SVGIG (reference sequence). J was trimmed by 6 bases and V by 2 bases; bases with no gene match: 8. The CDR3 extends over 15 amino acids. CDR3 residues: CAWSRLAGGRQTQYF. The CDR3 nucleotides read TGTGCCTGGAGTAGATTAGCGGGAGGGAGGCAGACCCAGTACTTC.

This clonotype was detected many times. This chain uses TRBV10-3 with TRBJ1-1; D is possibly TRBD1 (5 bases). The CDR3 runs 13 residues. V was pared by 0 bases and J by 4 bases, with 6 bases between. CDR1 is ENHRY and CDR2 is SYGVKD in the germline V gene. The CDR3, as DNA: TGTGCCATCAGTGAGTCGGGACTCACTGAAGCTTTCTTT. Protein sequence: CAISESGLTEAFF.

Ten or more counts support this clonotype. The V and J genes are TRBV7-8 and TRBJ1-1; D gene ambiguous. The V and J ends lost 3 bases and 7 bases respectively, with 12 bases between them. The CDR3 length is 13 residues. The V gene's germline CDR1 is SGHVS and CDR2 FQNEAQ. CDR3 region: CASSFRPQDEAFF. CDR3 sequence (DNA): TGTGCCAGCAGCTTCCGCCCACAAGATGAAGCTTTCTTT.

The gene calls are TRBV4-1 and TRBJ2-7, with D possibly being TRBD1 (6 bases). V lost 1 base and J 3 bases, leaving 19 bases between the germline ends. The germline gives CDR1 MGHRA, CDR2 YSYEKL. This CDR3 contains 17 residues. The CDR3 nucleotides are TGCGCCAGCAGCCAAGGGCAAGGGGGAGATATTTTCTACGAGCAGTACTTC. Protein product: CASSQGQGGDIFYEQYF.

There are many counts of this clonotype. This CDR3 is CSVDRAENTGELFF. CDR3 bases: TGCAGCGTCGACAGGGCGGAAAACACCGGGGAGCTGTTTTTT. The rearrangement uses TRBV29-1 and TRBJ2-2; 7 bases match TRBD1. From germline, CDR1 is SQVTM and CDR2 ANQGSEA. V trimming: 6 bases; J trimming: 2 bases; junction bases outside the gene matches: 6. The CDR3 loop spans 14 amino acids.

This clonotype was picked up many times. The gene calls are TRBV7-8 and TRBJ2-2; TRBD1 aligns across 8 bases. The CDR3 sequence is 15 residues long. Per the germline V gene, CDR1 is SGHVS and CDR2 is FQNEAQ. J gave up 3 bases and V 7 bases, and 7 bases lay outside the gene matches. The chain's CDR3 is CASTTDRGDTGELFF. CDR3 DNA: TGTGCCAGCACAACAGACAGGGGCGACACCGGGGAGCTGTTTTTT.

This clonotype was recorded many times. The chain combines TRBV6-1 with TRBJ2-7; D is unresolved. The germline gives CDR1 MNHNS, CDR2 SASEGT. The CDR3 totals 13 residues. V was cut by 6 bases and J by 3 bases, with 12 bases left in between. The DNA of the CDR3 is TGTGCCAGCAGGACCGGAGTAGACTACGAGCAGTACTTC. Translated: CASRTGVDYEQYF.

This clonotype has more than one count but fewer than ten. The V call is TRBV2, the J call TRBJ2-7, with TRBD2 identical over 13 bases. The CDR3 has 17 residues. After removal of 5 bases from V and 0 bases from J, the junction contained 7 bases not matched to a gene. Germline V gene lookup returns CDR1 SNHLY and CDR2 FYNNEI. In nucleotides, the CDR3 is TGTGCCAGCAGTCGGACTAGCGGGAGCCTCGGCTCCTACGAGCAGTACTTC. Translated: CASSRTSGSLGSYEQYF.

This clonotype was observed at least ten times. The chain links TRBV7-6 to TRBJ2-2; D gene unclear. V was shortened by 5 bases and J by 3 bases, with 28 bases between the two germline ends. The length of the CDR3 is 20 residues. Germline lookup yields CDR1 SGHVS and CDR2 FNYEAQ. The CDR3, as DNA: TGTGCCAGCAGCCCCTCCTGGAGACCTTTTCTGGGGTCGGACACCGGGGAGCTGTTTTTT. Amino acid sequence: CASSPSWRPFLGSDTGELFF. The complete variable domain, with remaining parts taken from reference TRBV7-6 and TRBJ2-2, reads GAGVSQSPRYKVTKRGQDVALRCDPISGHVSLYWYRQALGQGPEFLTYFNYEAQQDKSGLPNDRFSAERPEGSISTLTIQRTEQRDSAMYRCASSPSWRPFLGSDTGELFFGEGSRLTVL.

The chain carries TRBV11-2 and TRBJ2-1; the match to TRBD2 covers 7 bases. This CDR3 comprises 15 residues. The germline V gene has CDR1 SGHAT and CDR2 FQNNGV. V shed 5 bases, J shed 6 bases, and the junction held 10 bases outside the gene matches. The CDR3 coding sequence is TGTGCCAGCAGCATGGGGGGGAGGGCCCCCAATGAGCAGTTCTTC. Protein sequence: CASSMGGRAPNEQFF.

This clonotype was observed at least ten times. The rearrangement uses TRBV11-1 and TRBJ2-1, with D hard to call. CDR3 length: 14 amino acids. Germline-derived CDR1 and CDR2 are SGHAT and FQDESV (reference sequence). The germline V and J ends were trimmed by 2 bases and 5 bases, with 10 bases remaining between them. The CDR3 is CASSLIPAHNEQFF. In nucleotides, the CDR3 is TGTGCCAGCAGCTTAATTCCAGCCCACAATGAGCAGTTCTTC.

This rearrangement joins TRBV6-2 or TRBV6-3 to TRBJ2-7, with 10 positions matching TRBD1. After removal of 5 bases from V and 5 bases from J, the junction contained 6 bases not matched to a gene. Looked up from germline, CDR1 is MNHEY and CDR2 is SVGEGT. The length of the CDR3 is 14 residues. CDR3 sequence: CASSMTGGKDEQYF. CDR3 coding DNA: TGTGCCAGCAGTATGACAGGGGGCAAGGACGAGCAGTACTTC.

This clonotype was found once. The rearrangement joins TRBV20-1 to TRBJ2-4; possibly TRBD1 or TRBD2 for D (5 bases each). V gave up 2 bases and J gave up 1 base, with 9 bases separating them. The CDR3 is 14 amino acids. Per the germline V gene, CDR1 is DFQATT and CDR2 is SNEGSKA (reference sequence). This chain's CDR3 is CSARRGEAKNIQYF. The CDR3 nucleotides read TGCAGTGCTAGAAGGGGAGAGGCCAAAAACATTCAGTACTTC.

This clonotype has just a few counts. The V call is TRBV29-1, the J call TRBJ1-2, with TRBD1 matching 7 bases. This CDR3 has 15 amino acids. From germline, CDR1 is SQVTM and CDR2 ANQGSEA. V shed 3 bases, J shed 0 bases, and the junction held 7 bases outside the gene matches. CDR3 sequence: CSVEETGLANYGYTF. The CDR3 DNA reads as TGCAGCGTTGAGGAGACAGGGTTAGCTAACTATGGCTACACCTTC. Based on the CDR3 plus reference TRBV29-1 and TRBJ1-2, the full variable domain is SAVISQKPSRDICQRGTSLTIQCQVDSQVTMMFWYRQQPGQSLTLIATANQGSEATYESGFVIDKFPISRPNLTFSTLTVSNMSPEDSSIYLCSVEETGLANYGYTFGSGTRLTVV.